The 7 T cell receptor beta chains presented below share a single source sample, sequenced in a study of T cell responses to AZD1222 COVID-19 vaccine. Sequenced by immunoSEQ multiplex PCR; TCRdb stores in-frame clones only, minus some. The profile shows over 150,000 clones, 85% to 95% of them singletons. Sample: peripheral blood, taken 28 days after the second dose of the MenACWY control vaccine. The receptors come from an adult who received the MenACWY meningococcal vaccine as a control.

The chain recombines TRBV4-3 with TRBJ2-5; 10 bases map to TRBD1. The germline V gene has CDR1 LGHNA and CDR2 YSLEER. With 8 bases clipped from V and 5 bases from J, the junction kept 14 bases outside the gene matches. CDR3 length equals 16 residues. CDR3 amino acids: CASCPGQGGAGETQYF. The CDR3 bases are TGCGCCAGCTGTCCCGGACAGGGGGGGGCCGGGGAGACCCAGTACTTC.

The J gene is TRBJ1-5, the V gene TRBV19; D gene uncertain. The CDR3 sequence is 16 residues long. Per germline, CDR1 LNHDA and CDR2 SQIVND (reference sequence). V lost 4 bases and J 0 bases, leaving 13 bases between the germline ends. The CDR3 sequence is CASSRARHISNQPQHF. The CDR3 DNA follows: TGTGCCAGTAGTAGGGCGAGACACATTAGCAATCAGCCCCAGCATTTT.

V and J are TRBV12-3 or TRBV12-4 and TRBJ1-2; D ambiguous. The CDR3 is made up of 13 amino acids. Trimming took 7 bases from V and 8 from J, leaving 17 bases between them. The CDR3 region is CASTIEQNRGYTF. CDR3 sequence (DNA): TGTGCCAGCACCATAGAGCAGAATCGAGGCTACACCTTC.

This sequence joins TRBV7-8 and TRBJ2-3, with a tentative D call TRBD2 (6 bases). Germline CDR1 is SGHVS and CDR2 is FQNEAQ. The CDR3 sequence is 15 residues long. V was clipped by 7 bases and J by 3 bases, with 17 bases between them. DNA of the CDR3: TGTGCCAGCACCACCGGTGGGGGGTTGACAGATACGCAGTATTTT. It encodes CASTTGGGLTDTQYF.

This sequence joins TRBV30 and TRBJ1-4; possibly TRBD1 for D (5 bases). The length of the CDR3 is 16 residues. The germline V gene encodes CDR1 GTSNPN and CDR2 SVGIG (reference sequence). V dropped 3 bases and J dropped 5 bases, with 19 bases sitting between them. CDR3 in DNA: TGTGCCTGGAGGGGGCCCTGGGACGTTCGAAATGAAAAACTGTTTTTT. Translation gives CAWRGPWDVRNEKLFF.

The chain recombines TRBV9 with TRBJ1-4; no definite D call. The CDR3 has 14 residues. CDR1 and CDR2 from the germline V gene are SGDLS and YYNGEE. The germline V and J ends were trimmed by 5 bases and 14 bases, with 22 bases remaining between them. CDR3 residues: CASSQSTRGSRLFF. In DNA form, the CDR3 reads TGTGCCAGCAGTCAATCAACCCGAGGCAGTCGGCTGTTTTTT.

The chain uses TRBV25-1 and TRBJ2-5; 7 bases agree with TRBD1. Trimming at V came to 0 bases and at J to 2 bases, leaving 6 bases not matched to a gene. The CDR3 is 16 amino acids. CDR1 is MGHDK, CDR2 SYGVNS, per germline. Written as DNA, the CDR3 is TGTGCCAGCAGTGAATATGGGTCGGGACAGCAAGAGACCCAGTACTTC. It yields the protein CASSEYGSGQQETQYF.